Presented here are 10 T cell receptor beta chains from one specimen sequenced in a study of cytomegalovirus exposure and HLA in healthy donors. PCR was performed using 60 Vbeta and 13 Jbeta primers. TCRdb keeps only in-frame clones here, not all; method: immunoSEQ multiplex PCR. The sample holds roughly 150,000 clones, approximately 77% seen once. The sequencing sample was made of PBMCs. The source of these receptors is a man aged 50-60 years in good health and CMV-seropositive.

The chain couples TRBV4-2 to TRBJ1-2, with D perhaps matching TRBD1 (6 bases). V was trimmed by 0 bases and J by 3 bases, leaving 11 bases between them. Germline loops: CDR1 LGHNA, CDR2 YNFKEQ. The CDR3 contains 15 residues. This CDR3 is CASSQDRGGHYGYTF. CDR3 coding DNA: TGTGCCAGCAGCCAAGATCGCGGGGGGCACTATGGCTACACCTTC.

The chain has TRBV7-2 and TRBJ2-7; unclear D gene. Germline CDR1 SGHTA, CDR2 FQGNSA. CDR3 length: 12 residues. Trimming took 1 base from V and 6 from J, leaving 7 bases between them. The CDR3 bases are TGTGCCAGCAGCTTAGACGTAGCCGAGCAGTACTTC. It specifies CASSLDVAEQYF.

The chain carries TRBV7-2 and TRBJ2-1; 8 bases line up with TRBD2. The V gene's germline CDR1 is SGHTA and CDR2 FQGNSA. The V and J ends lost 1 base and 0 bases, in that order; junction bases with no gene match: 2. The CDR3 is 16 residues long. This CDR3 is CASSLVAGGSYNEQFF. Written as DNA, the CDR3 is TGTGCCAGCAGCTTAGTGGCGGGGGGCTCCTACAATGAGCAGTTCTTC.

V gene TRBV5-1 combines with J gene TRBJ1-3, with a possible D match to TRBD1 (6 bases). V shed 4 bases and J shed 5 bases, with 19 bases lying between them. The length of the CDR3 is 16 residues. Germline values: CDR1 SGHRS, CDR2 YFSETQ. As DNA, the CDR3 is TGCGCCAGCAGCGAGCAACAGGGTTTTTCAAGAAACACCATATATTTT. It yields the protein CASSEQQGFSRNTIYF.

The chain joins TRBV29-1 to TRBJ2-3; D is ambiguous. This CDR3 spans 13 amino acids. Germline V lookup: CDR1 SQVTM, CDR2 ANQGSEA. V shed 7 bases and J shed 2 bases, with 13 bases lying between them. The CDR3 is CSEVVASTDTQYF. The CDR3 DNA reads as TGCAGCGAAGTTGTGGCTTCCACAGATACGCAGTATTTT.

CDR3 residues: CASSFFGTRGAYNEQFF. The DNA for the CDR3 is TGCGCCAGCAGCTTTTTCGGGACACGAGGAGCCTACAATGAGCAGTTCTTC. This chain uses TRBV5-1 with TRBJ2-1; a possible D gene is TRBD1 (6 bases). V was shortened by 2 bases and J by 2 bases, with 17 bases between the two germline ends. This CDR3 is 17 amino acids long. CDR1 is SGHRS, CDR2 YFSETQ, per germline.

The rearrangement links TRBV11-2 to TRBJ1-1; no firm D call. Germline V gene lookup returns CDR1 SGHAT and CDR2 FQNNGV. CDR3 length: 13 amino acids. V was clipped by 5 bases and J by 1 base, with 8 bases between them. The CDR3 region is CASSLLRNTEAFF. CDR3 in DNA: TGTGCCAGCAGCCTCCTTCGGAACACTGAAGCTTTCTTT.

The rearrangement joins TRBV6-1 to TRBJ2-2, with D perhaps matching TRBD1 (6 bases). The CDR3 has 14 amino acids. Trimming cost V 6 bases and J 1 base, with 9 bases left between them. CDR1 MNHNS and CDR2 SASEGT come from the germline V gene. The CDR3 loop reads CASRQQGNTGELFF. CDR3 DNA: TGTGCCAGCAGACAACAGGGGAACACCGGGGAGCTGTTTTTT.

V is TRBV6-4 and J is TRBJ1-2; D gene ambiguous. The CDR3 runs to 14 residues. The V gene's germline CDR1 is MRHNA and CDR2 SNTAGT. V was pared by 7 bases and J by 5 bases, with 17 bases between. In DNA form, the CDR3 reads TGTGCCAGCACCGACTGGGAGAGGCTTTATGGCTACACCTTC. It translates to CASTDWERLYGYTF.

The V call is TRBV6-6, the J call TRBJ1-5; unclear D gene. Trimming pared 4 bases from V and 6 bases from J, leaving 13 bases between. The CDR3 consists of 14 residues. Germline V gene sequence: CDR1 MNHNY, CDR2 SVGAGI (reference sequence). The CDR3 nucleotides read TGTGCCAGCAGTTTCGGGGAGGGCCCTCAGCCCCAGCATTTT. It codes for CASSFGEGPQPQHF.